Detailed here is one T cell receptor (beta chain). Its antigen is still unknown. The authors sequenced TCR beta from blood CD8+ and CD4+ T cells. Roughly 0.45 to 1 ug RNA was reverse transcribed with random hexamers. A multiplex approach, immunoSEQ multiplex PCR, amplified TCR beta CDR3 across 54 Vbeta and 13 Jbeta. MiXCR, run by TCRdb on the immunoSEQ multiplex PCR reads, gives a single entry per CDR3 protein. The sample lists approximately 160,000 distinct CDR3 sequences; about 93% were seen once. The data belong to a study of CD8 T cells in Susac syndrome. The study's findings and limits: It was acknowledged in the study that the number of individuals who were included in its TCR sequencing and HLA analysis was relatively small.

The V segment lost 1 base and the J segment 1 base; nucleotides outside the gene matches: 11. Germline CDR1 and CDR2: SGHAT and FQNNGV. This CDR3 contains 19 residues. The sequence was collected from a human donor with multiple sclerosis. The rearrangement joins TRBV11-2 to TRBJ1-5; TRBD1 matches at 9 bases. Sequenced input: CD4+ T cells from PBMCs. The CDR3 DNA follows: TGTGCCAGCAGCTTAGTCGGCGGGACAGGGAGTACGAGCAATCAGCCCCAGCATTTT. Its translation: CASSLVGGTGSTSNQPQHF. The whole variable domain, remainder taken from reference TRBV11-2 and TRBJ1-5, is EAGVAQSPRYKIIEKRQSVAFWCNPISGHATLYWYQQILGQGPKLLIQFQNNGVVDDSQLPKDRFSAERLKGVDSTLKIQPAKLEDSAVYLCASSLVGGTGSTSNQPQHFGDGTRLSIL.